The 32 T cell receptor beta chains reported below all come from one sample, sequenced in a study of early T cells in non-severe SARS-CoV-2 infection. MiXCR, run by TCRdb on the 5' RACE reads, gives a single entry per CDR3 protein. Of about 64,000 distinct CDR3 sequences in the sample, over 4.5% were seen once. The sequenced sample consisted of whole blood. The source of these receptors is an adult who was a healthcare worker with PCR-confirmed SARS-CoV-2 infection or an uninfected control (not recorded which).

This clonotype was seen at least ten times. The chain carries TRBV6-6 and TRBJ1-4, with D uncertain. The ends were cut back, 0 bases at V and 7 bases at J, with 12 bases in the middle. Per germline, CDR1 MNHNY and CDR2 SVGAGI (reference sequence). The CDR3 sequence is 15 residues long. The CDR3 loop is CASSYSKREGEKLFF. The CDR3 DNA reads as TGTGCCAGCAGTTACTCGAAAAGGGAAGGTGAAAAACTGTTTTTT.

This clonotype was seen repeatedly, ten times or more. The chain joins TRBV30 to TRBJ2-1; D unclear. The V and J ends lost 0 bases and 8 bases respectively, with 8 bases between them. The CDR3 consists of 12 residues. The germline V gene encodes CDR1 GTSNPN and CDR2 SVGIG (reference sequence). The CDR3 is CAWSVSRYEQFF. The CDR3 DNA sequence: TGTGCCTGGAGTGTATCGAGGTATGAGCAGTTCTTC.

This clonotype was observed many times. The V and J genes are TRBV27 and TRBJ1-1, with TRBD1 as a possible D gene (6 bases). The germline V and J ends were trimmed by 3 bases and 3 bases, with 8 bases remaining between them. Per the germline V gene, CDR1 is MNHEY and CDR2 is SMNVEV (reference sequence). This CDR3 has 13 residues. CDR3 region: CASSFGGHTEAFF. As DNA, the CDR3 is TGTGCCAGCAGTTTTGGGGGGCACACTGAAGCTTTCTTT.

This clonotype was picked up many times. Sequence at one end of the junction differs from germline and may be a read error. The V gene is TRBV7-2, the J gene TRBJ1-1; 8 nucleotides align to TRBD1. Per germline, CDR1 SGHTA and CDR2 FQGNSA. The CDR3 is 12 amino acids. CDR3 DNA: TGTGCCAGCAGCTCGACAGGGGCCCCAAGGGCTTTT. It is translated as CASSSTGAPRAF. The full variable domain, completed using reference TRBV7-2 and TRBJ1-1, is GAGVSQSPSNKVTEKGKDVELRCDPISGHTALYWYRQSLGQGLEFLIYFQGNSAPDKSGLPSDRFSAERTGGSVSTLTIQRTQQEDSAVYLCASSSTGAPRAFGQGTRLTVV.

V gene TRBV6-2 or TRBV6-3 combines with J gene TRBJ2-3, with D perhaps TRBD1 (5 bases). The germline V and J ends were trimmed by 7 bases and 4 bases, with 12 bases remaining between them. Germline assignment: CDR1 MNHEY and CDR2 SVGEGT. The CDR3 sequence is 13 residues long. Here the CDR3 reads CASKTESADTQYF. CDR3 DNA sequence: TGTGCCAGCAAGACAGAGAGTGCAGATACGCAGTATTTT.

This clonotype was seen at least ten times. This chain joins TRBV11-2 and TRBJ2-3, with 7 bases aligning to TRBD1. V shed 6 bases, J shed 5 bases, and the junction held 8 bases outside the gene matches. CDR3 size: 14 residues. The germline CDR1 and CDR2 sequences are SGHAT and FQNNGV. CDR3 region: CASRDDRARDTQYF. DNA of the CDR3: TGTGCCAGCAGGGATGACAGGGCCCGAGATACGCAGTATTTT.

The V call is TRBV30, the J call TRBJ2-3; 12 bases map to TRBD2. Per germline, CDR1 GTSNPN and CDR2 SVGIG (reference sequence). Trimming removed 5 bases from V and 6 bases from J; junction bases left unmatched: 9. CDR3 length equals 15 residues. For the CDR3, the DNA is TGTGCCTGGCGAGCCCTAGCGGGGGGGCATGATACGCAGTATTTT. The encoded protein is CAWRALAGGHDTQYF.

The table lists this clonotype with many counts. The rearrangement joins TRBV29-1 to TRBJ2-3; D is undetermined. CDR3 length: 19 amino acids. V was shortened by 0 bases and J by 0 bases, with 22 bases between the two germline ends. CDR1 is SQVTM and CDR2 is ANQGSEA in the germline V gene. In DNA, the CDR3 is TGCAGCGTTGAAGAGCGAAAGCCTACGCGGCGGTCTAGCACAGATACGCAGTATTTT. It encodes CSVEERKPTRRSSTDTQYF.

Comments on this clonotype: This may be a read error, as it is one base from a much larger clone. The chain joins TRBV2 to TRBJ2-2, with D possibly TRBD1 on 5 matching bases. V gave up 2 bases and J gave up 7 bases, with 11 bases separating them. The CDR3 spans 14 residues. Germline V CDR1 and CDR2: SNHLY, FYNNEI. The CDR3 bases are TGTGCCAGCAGTGAAAACAGGCTCGGCGGGGAGCTGTTTTTT. This sequence encodes CASSENRLGGELFF.

This clonotype was picked up many times. The rearrangement uses TRBV7-9 and TRBJ1-5; maybe TRBD1 (5 bases). The CDR3 length is 17 residues. Trimming pared 1 base from V and 5 bases from J, leaving 18 bases between. Germline V gives CDR1 SEHNR, CDR2 FQNEAQ (reference sequence). The CDR3 DNA reads as TGTGCCAGCAGCTTAGGCATTCAGGGCAGTTCCGATCAGCCCCAGCATTTT. Its protein product is CASSLGIQGSSDQPQHF.

The rearrangement links TRBV7-6 to TRBJ2-7, with D perhaps matching TRBD1 (6 bases). The germline gives CDR1 SGHVS, CDR2 FNYEAQ. This CDR3 is 14 amino acids long. Trimming stripped 8 bases from V and 5 bases from J, with 19 bases between. CDR3 nucleotides: TGTGCCAGCCTTCCAGGGCAGGGGCGCGACGAGCAGTACTTC. Its protein product is CASLPGQGRDEQYF.

This clonotype was seen at least ten times. The V and J genes are TRBV19 and TRBJ2-2; no clear D. The germline V gene has CDR1 LNHDA and CDR2 SQIVND (reference sequence). V shed 10 bases and J shed 4 bases, with 16 bases lying between them. This CDR3 contains 14 residues. This chain's CDR3 is CATTPPGFTGELFF. The CDR3 region has the DNA TGTGCCACCACACCACCCGGGTTCACCGGGGAGCTGTTTTTT.

This clonotype has a count of ten or more. The J gene is TRBJ1-1, the V gene TRBV5-1, with 11 bases that match TRBD1. Germline CDR1 SGHRS, CDR2 YFSETQ. This CDR3 region has 15 residues. V shed 4 bases and J 6 bases; nucleotides not matched to a gene: 8. The DNA of the CDR3 is TGCGCCAGCAGCCTTCGGACAGGGGGCGCGGCTGAAGCTTTCTTT. Translation: CASSLRTGGAAEAFF.

This clonotype occurred many times. This chain links TRBV12-3 or TRBV12-4 with TRBJ1-5; D ambiguous. V lost 5 bases and J 1 base, leaving 6 bases between the germline ends. The CDR3 is 13 amino acids. The CDR3 region is CASSVDSNQPQHF. The CDR3 bases are TGTGCCAGCAGTGTCGACAGCAATCAGCCCCAGCATTTT.

The chain couples TRBV28 to TRBJ1-5; 9 bases line up with TRBD1. The germline CDR1 and CDR2 sequences are MDHEN and SYDVKM. J was trimmed by 7 bases and V by 6 bases; bases with no gene match: 13. The CDR3 has 16 residues. For the CDR3, the DNA is TGTGCCAGCAGCCAATACAGGGGACAGGGCGGACAGCCCCAGCATTTT. This translates into CASSQYRGQGGQPQHF.

J is TRBJ2-3 and V is TRBV20-1; TRBD2 matches at 9 bases. Trimming took 0 bases from V and 2 from J; bases not matched to a gene: 6. This CDR3 is 16 amino acids long. The germline V gene has CDR1 DFQATT and CDR2 SNEGSKA (reference sequence). The CDR3 region is CSARDLTSGPTDTQYF. Here the CDR3 DNA reads TGCAGTGCTAGAGATCTCACTAGCGGGCCCACAGATACGCAGTATTTT.

A word on this clonotype: A much larger clone sits a single nucleotide away, making a read error possible. The J gene is TRBJ2-7, the V gene TRBV5-4; 7 positions agree with TRBD1. The germline gives CDR1 SGHNT, CDR2 YYREEE (reference sequence). The CDR3 spans 14 residues. The J segment lost 7 bases and the V segment lost 3 bases, leaving 10 bases of the junction unmatched. CDR3 sequence: CASSSQDRPLEQYF. CDR3 in DNA: TGTGCCAGCAGCTCCCAGGACAGGCCCTTGGAGCAGTACTTC.

The J gene is TRBJ2-1, the V gene TRBV20-1; 9 nucleotides agree with TRBD1. Germline CDR1 reads DFQATT; CDR2 reads SNEGSKA (reference sequence). CDR3 length: 15 amino acids. The V segment lost 5 bases and the J segment 8 bases; nucleotides outside the gene matches: 13. For the CDR3, the DNA is TGCAGTGCTCCTCGTCCCGGGACAGGGTTGGATGAGCAGTTCTTC. Protein: CSAPRPGTGLDEQFF.

Only one count was recorded for this clonotype. This sequence joins TRBV18 and TRBJ2-1, with a tentative D call TRBD2 (5 bases). V was trimmed by 5 bases and J by 5 bases, leaving 13 bases between them. Per germline, CDR1 KGHSH and CDR2 LQKENI. This CDR3 has 14 residues. This CDR3 is CASSRVRANNEQFF. CDR3 sequence (DNA): TGTGCCAGCTCAAGAGTGCGGGCCAACAATGAGCAGTTCTTC.

This clonotype came up many times. The chain combines TRBV19 with TRBJ1-2, with TRBD1 matching over 9 bases. CDR3 size: 13 residues. With 8 bases clipped from V and 5 bases from J, the junction kept 6 bases outside the gene matches. The germline CDR1 and CDR2 sequences are LNHDA and SQIVND (reference sequence). In DNA form, the CDR3 reads TGTGCCAGTTCGACAGGGGGGGAGTATGGCTACACCTTC. Encoded protein: CASSTGGEYGYTF.

This clonotype was picked up many times. V usage is TRBV30 and J usage is TRBJ1-3, with unresolved D. V lost 0 bases to trimming and J lost 5 bases, with 14 bases between them. CDR3 size: 15 residues. Looked up from germline, CDR1 is GTSNPN and CDR2 is SVGIG (reference sequence). CDR3 nucleotide sequence: TGTGCCTGGAGTGTTTCAGAGGGAGTGAGAAACACCATATATTTT. This encodes CAWSVSEGVRNTIYF.

This clonotype has a count of ten or more. The CDR3 DNA is TGTGCCAGCAACCACCTCGGGACTAGCGGGAGCATGGGGTGGTACAATGAGCAGTTCTTC. Its translation: CASNHLGTSGSMGWYNEQFF. J is TRBJ2-1 and V is TRBV27; 14 bases are a match to TRBD2. The CDR3 is 20 residues long. After removal of 7 bases from V and 4 bases from J, the junction contained 18 bases not matched to a gene. CDR1 and CDR2 from the germline V gene are MNHEY and SMNVEV (reference sequence).

Concerning this clonotype: A much larger clone is a single base away; this may be a read error. This rearrangement joins TRBV3-1 to TRBJ2-3, with a weak D call TRBD1 (5 bases). The CDR3 contains 17 residues. Germline-derived CDR1 and CDR2 are LGHDT and YNNKEL (reference sequence). The CDR3 loop reads CASNQGLKTELTDTQYF. Here the CDR3 DNA reads TGTGCCAGCAACCAAGGATTGAAGACAGAGCTCACAGATACGCAGTATTTT.

The table lists this clonotype with many counts. The chain couples TRBV18 to TRBJ1-2; the D is unclear. The V end was cut by 2 bases, the J end by 4 bases, with 8 bases between. This CDR3 is 13 amino acids long. CDR1 is KGHSH and CDR2 is LQKENI in the germline V gene. CDR3 sequence reads: CASSPMAVYGYTF. The CDR3 nucleotides are TGTGCCAGCTCACCAATGGCCGTCTATGGCTACACCTTC.

Details on this clonotype: Since a much larger clone is just one base distant, this may be a read error. This chain connects TRBV7-9 to TRBJ2-1; 8 nucleotides line up with TRBD1. The ends lost 5 bases at V and 5 bases at J; junction bases unmatched: 8. The CDR3 extends over 15 amino acids. CDR1 SEHNR and CDR2 FQNEAQ come from the germline V gene (reference sequence). CDR3 DNA: TGTGCCAGCAGCCCCCAGGGGGCGCTTGACAATGAGCAGTTCTTC. Its protein product is CASSPQGALDNEQFF.

This clonotype was seen ten or more times. The gene calls are TRBV7-6 and TRBJ2-1, with 7 nucleotides matching TRBD2. Germline V gene sequence: CDR1 SGHVS, CDR2 FNYEAQ. Unmatched junction bases numbered 7, after V lost 5 bases and J lost 6 bases. The length of the CDR3 is 14 residues. The CDR3: CASSPLWGGNEQFF. DNA of the CDR3: TGTGCCAGCAGCCCCCTTTGGGGGGGCAATGAGCAGTTCTTC. Supplemented by reference TRBV7-6 and TRBJ2-1, the full variable domain reads GAGVSQSPRYKVTKRGQDVALRCDPISGHVSLYWYRQALGQGPEFLTYFNYEAQQDKSGLPNDRFSAERPEGSISTLTIQRTEQRDSAMYRCASSPLWGGNEQFFGPGTRLTVL.

This clonotype was recorded at least ten times. The chain is built from TRBV5-1 and TRBJ2-2; D might be TRBD1 (5 bases). V was pared by 3 bases and J by 3 bases, with 12 bases between. The CDR3 has 15 residues. Germline-derived CDR1 and CDR2 are SGHRS and YFSETQ. CDR3 region: CASSSMDMHTGELFF. In DNA, the CDR3 is TGCGCCAGCAGCTCGATGGACATGCACACCGGGGAGCTGTTTTTT.

This clonotype was seen ten or more times. V and J are TRBV10-3 and TRBJ1-5; tentatively, D is TRBD1 (6 bases). Trimming stripped 10 bases from V and 4 bases from J, with 17 bases between. This CDR3 comprises 14 residues. Germline V CDR1 and CDR2: ENHRY, SYGVKD. CDR3 nucleotides: TGTGCCACCTGGGAGGGGCAGGGGAATCAGCCCCAGCATTTT. Translation: CATWEGQGNQPQHF.

This clonotype was detected a few times. V gene TRBV29-1 combines with J gene TRBJ1-1; no firm D call. Germline assignment: CDR1 SQVTM and CDR2 ANQGSEA. The V end lost 6 bases, the J end lost 1 base, and 6 bases lay between the germline ends. CDR3 length: 11 residues. CDR3 in amino acids: CSVRENTEAFF. In DNA, the CDR3 is TGCAGCGTAAGGGAGAACACTGAAGCTTTCTTT.

The chain carries TRBV6-5 and TRBJ2-3; possibly TRBD1 for D (6 bases). Looked up from germline, CDR1 is MNHEY and CDR2 is SVGAGI. The ends were cut back, 6 bases at V and 1 base at J, with 11 bases in the middle. This CDR3 contains 14 residues. CDR3 nucleotides: TGTGCCAGCAGAGGGGGTCCAGGCACAGATACGCAGTATTTT. Protein product: CASRGGPGTDTQYF.

The V gene is TRBV20-1, the J gene TRBJ2-1, with 12 bases that match TRBD2. V shed 7 bases and J 3 bases; nucleotides not matched to a gene: 16. Germline CDR1 reads DFQATT; CDR2 reads SNEGSKA (reference sequence). The CDR3 has 18 amino acids. The CDR3 DNA follows: TGCAGTGTCCTAGCGGGAGGGATACCCGGTCTTCTCTACAATGAGCAGTTCTTC. Translating it yields CSVLAGGIPGLLYNEQFF.

This clonotype was counted at least ten times. The chain couples TRBV3-1 to TRBJ1-2; TRBD1 is a possible D gene (5 bases). Germline lookup yields CDR1 LGHDT and CDR2 YNNKEL (reference sequence). V lost 0 bases to trimming and J lost 3 bases, with 5 bases between them. This CDR3 spans 13 amino acids. CDR3 amino acids: CASSQDRDYGYTF. CDR3 sequence (DNA): TGTGCCAGCAGCCAAGACAGGGACTATGGCTACACCTTC.